Listed below are T cell receptor beta chains from one sample, sequenced in a study of blood T cell repertoires in COVID-19. Assay: immunoSEQ multiplex PCR; the TCRdb copy retains only in-frame clones and omits some. The sample holds roughly 360,000 clones, around 87% seen once. The sample comprised PBMCs or T cells enriched from blood (not recorded which). The source is a young man who had recovered from COVID-19. CDR3s leave out the opening cysteine and the closing phenylalanine or tryptophan. The size entry is marked missing in some rows and otherwise reads once, few, many or a size class.

>TRBV11-2|TRBJ2-7|NA
ASSSAQGYEQY
>TRBV5-1|TRBJ1-5|NA
ASSLQLLGNQPQH
>TRBV27|TRBJ1-5|NA
ASSPSNRPNQPQH
>TRBV29-1|TRBJ1-3|few
ILQGSAGNTIY
>TRBV19|TRBJ2-2|NA
ASSPWDSLTGELF
>TRBV4-3|TRBJ2-7|NA
ASSQGTGLEEQY
>TRBV12-3/TRBV12-4|TRBJ1-2|NA
ASRLGHQSGYT
>TRBV7-9|TRBJ2-1|NA
ASELLDRGWHNEQF
>TRBV10-2|TRBJ1-1|NA
ASMYNTEAF
>TRBV20-1|TRBJ2-1|NA
SAIWRDEQF
>TRBV12-3/TRBV12-4|TRBJ1-6|NA
ASSSARRTPLH
>TRBV7-9|TRBJ2-5|NA
ASSPRGRLAGEETQY
>TRBV18|TRBJ1-5|NA
ASSPIGGLGNQPQH
>TRBV29-1|TRBJ1-3|NA
SVEERVSGQGNTIY
>TRBV19|TRBJ2-3|NA
ASSIGWGGPTDTQY
>TRBV5-4|TRBJ1-2|few
ASSLSTDNYGYT
>TRBV19|TRBJ2-7|once
ASSITGTAYEQY
>TRBV19|TRBJ2-1|once
ASSPQGYEQF
>TRBV13|TRBJ1-2|once
ASSLQGVVPYGYT
>TRBV6-5|TRBJ2-3|NA
ASRSSWGRTDTQY
>TRBV2|TRBJ2-7|NA
ASGRRNPYEQY
>TRBV4-2|TRBJ1-1|NA
ASSQGTEAF
>TRBV5-4|TRBJ1-2|NA
ASSSDRNSYT
>TRBV18|TRBJ2-7|NA
ASSPSQGSYEQY
>TRBV5-5|TRBJ2-3|once
ASRGRGLPDTQY
>TRBV9|TRBJ2-2|NA
ASSTDRGPRGELF
>TRBV30|TRBJ1-3|NA
ARRATGTSGNTIY
>TRBV7-6|TRBJ2-7|NA
ASSLGGAGFYEQY
>TRBV27|TRBJ1-6|NA
ASSLRGSSYNSPLH
>TRBV30|TRBJ2-1|NA
AWSVRGNEQF
>TRBV5-1|TRBJ1-3|NA
ASSSSEGLGNTIY
>TRBV30|TRBJ2-7|NA
AWSVQWGRLSYEQY
>TRBV30|TRBJ1-1|NA
AWGTQGPNTEAF
>TRBV19|TRBJ1-6|NA
ASSFGPGQGRSPLH
>TRBV2|TRBJ2-7|NA
ASSDPLAGTPAEQY
>TRBV6-5|TRBJ2-7|NA
ASSSTSGVSYEQY
>TRBV7-3|TRBJ2-3|NA
ASSQSAGVADTQY
>TRBV5-1|TRBJ2-1|NA
ASSPGQGYNEQF
>TRBV5-1|TRBJ2-1|NA
ASSLRPSGGRGNEQF
>TRBV6-5|TRBJ1-4|once
ASSYTGGEKLF
>TRBV9|TRBJ1-5|NA
ASSVGVGNQPQH
>TRBV27|TRBJ2-3|once
ASSLGTSGGTDTQY